What follows is one T cell receptor (beta chain) and its context. The antigen remains undetermined. The CDR3 totals 14 residues. Germline assignment: CDR1 SNHLY and CDR2 FYNNEI. Trimming took 8 bases from V and 2 from J, leaving 14 bases between them. As for treatment: roughly 11-day PBMC culture with coronavirus spike peptide pools or control peptides (ViraFEST assay). CD4+ T-cell collection from the unexposed donor predated the COVID-19 pandemic (2011-2018). This record belongs to a study of vaccination and CD4 T cells after COVID-19. The Oncomine TCR Beta short-read assay sequenced DNA from cultured CD4+ T cells. TCRdb re-derived calls from the PCR reads in MiXCR, one entry per CDR3 protein. Of approximately 8,500 distinct CDR3 sequences in the sample, 45% to 65% were seen once.

The receptor's source is a human donor in good health. Material for sequencing was CD4+ T cells from blood, cultured in vitro. This sequence joins TRBV2 and TRBJ2-3; TRBD1 or TRBD2 may be the D gene (6 bases each). The CDR3 nucleotides read TGTGCCAGCGTCCGCAGGGGACTCACAGATACGCAGTATTTT. Residues: CASVRRGLTDTQYF.